This is a list of T cell receptor beta chains from one sample in a study of Ad26.COV2.S vaccination and SARS-CoV-2 variants. Sequencing used immunoSEQ multiplex PCR; TCRdb keeps in-frame clones, though not all of them. The data hold approximately 480,000 clones, with around 88% observed a single time. The sample here was peripheral blood, taken in a trial of Ad26.COV2.S vaccine versus placebo. The receptors shown here come from a person between 18 and 60 years old who received the Ad26.COV2.S COVID-19 vaccine or a placebo. The CDR3 runs from the conserved cysteine through the conserved F or W. Only part of the rows carry a size: once, few, many, or a class if the clone is expanded.

clone size,J gene,V gene,CDR3 protein
NA,TRBJ1-3,TRBV7-9,CASTHADRKSGNTIYF
NA,TRBJ1-1,TRBV19,CASSIRGGEAFF
NA,TRBJ2-5,TRBV3-1/TRBV3-2,CASSLYGGSGETQYF
NA,TRBJ2-2,TRBV19,CASSIAVNTGELFF
NA,TRBJ1-4,TRBV25-1,CASSSGGEKLFF
few,TRBJ1-2,TRBV6-5,CASSSFDNGPLRGYTF
NA,TRBJ2-7,TRBV4-2,CASSQDLSGYEQYF
NA,TRBJ1-3,TRBV5-1,CASSWVSGNTIYF
NA,TRBJ2-7,TRBV15,CATRNTGGNEQYF
NA,TRBJ2-7,TRBV27,CASSLAPDPGYEQYF
NA,TRBJ1-1,TRBV7-2,CASSARQGESEAFF
NA,TRBJ2-6,TRBV5-1,CASSLGTNVLTF
NA,TRBJ1-2,TRBV7-2,CASSESTVNYGYTF
NA,TRBJ2-3,TRBV5-8,CASSFRGTSIADTQYF
NA,TRBJ2-3,TRBV7-2,CASSLALADTQYF
once,TRBJ2-7,TRBV9,CARLRDRSYEQYF
NA,TRBJ2-7,TRBV5-1,CASSLMSKSYEQYF
NA,TRBJ2-3,TRBV19,CASSIGARLSTDTQYF
once,TRBJ1-2,TRBV30,CAWRGLPPGWGYTF
NA,TRBJ2-2,TRBV7-9,CASSDTGTQNTGELFF
few,TRBJ2-7,TRBV28,CASRPHGSYEQYF
NA,TRBJ2-1,TRBV27,CASSLVRQGVHNEQFF
NA,TRBJ1-2,TRBV19,CASSGAYGYTF
NA,TRBJ2-1,TRBV7-2,CASSSREGPYNEQFF
NA,TRBJ1-1,TRBV19,CASSNPGHPSNTEAFF
NA,TRBJ2-2,TRBV7-7,CASSLSDRGHSTGELFF
NA,TRBJ2-7,TRBV28,CASSLDQGSYEQYF
NA,TRBJ2-3,TRBV7-2,CASSLASRDTQYF
once,TRBJ2-7,TRBV7-8,CASSFGQGYEQYF
once,TRBJ2-2,TRBV5-1,CASSLGMTAPGELFF
NA,TRBJ2-3,TRBV6-2/TRBV6-3,CASSWRGTDTQYF
NA,TRBJ2-1,TRBV7-3,CASSQLAASYNEQFF
NA,TRBJ1-2,TRBV11-2,CASSRGGGNGGYTF
NA,TRBJ2-2,TRBV28,CASSLLGQGDTGELFF
NA,TRBJ1-2,TRBV23-1,CASSHSGLPKNRYGYTF
NA,TRBJ1-1,TRBV12-3/TRBV12-4,CASSLGGGTEAFF
NA,TRBJ2-4,TRBV27,CASSPKPPPRHIQYF
NA,TRBJ1-1,TRBV30,CAWSVGGGNTEAFF
NA,TRBJ2-1,TRBV15,CATSRLSGIGYNEQFF
NA,TRBJ1-3,TRBV4-3,CASSQEFWAVGSGNTIYF
NA,TRBJ1-5,TRBV7-9,CASSLAGLGGPQHF
NA,TRBJ1-5,TRBV9,CASSTQGSQPQHF
NA,TRBJ1-2,TRBV9,CASSVGQGRNYGYTF
once,TRBJ2-6,TRBV28,CASSVAGGTGANVLTF
NA,TRBJ2-1,TRBV4-3,CASSQVWPGGGIDNEQFF
NA,TRBJ1-2,TRBV11-2,CASSLALRSPGGYTF
NA,TRBJ2-5,TRBV9,CASSPLNGRGQETQYF
NA,TRBJ1-5,TRBV25-1,CASATGGQPQHF
NA,TRBJ2-1,TRBV3-1/TRBV3-2,CASRPASGSKNEQFF
NA,TRBJ2-7,TRBV5-1,CASSVSSYEQYF
NA,TRBJ2-7,TRBV5-6,CASSPGPGQGWEQYF
once,TRBJ2-2,TRBV2,CASSLTNTGELFF
NA,TRBJ1-5,TRBV30,CAWSPGQGNQPQHF
few,TRBJ2-7,TRBV7-9,CASTQGGAYEQYF
NA,TRBJ1-1,TRBV3-1/TRBV3-2,CASSQDGVTEAFF